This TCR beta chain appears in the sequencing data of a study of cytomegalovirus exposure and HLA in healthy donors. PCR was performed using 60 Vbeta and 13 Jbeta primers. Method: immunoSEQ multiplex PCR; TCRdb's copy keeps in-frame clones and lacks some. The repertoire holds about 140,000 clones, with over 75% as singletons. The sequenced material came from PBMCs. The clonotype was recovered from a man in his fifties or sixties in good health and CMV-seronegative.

CDR3 protein: CASSFSGLATYEQYF. Written as DNA, the CDR3 is TGTGCCAGCAGTTTCTCCGGGCTAGCGACCTACGAGCAGTACTTC. This chain joins TRBV28 and TRBJ2-7; D might be TRBD2 (6 bases). V dropped 3 bases and J dropped 2 bases, with 14 bases sitting between them. Germline values: CDR1 MDHEN, CDR2 SYDVKM. This CDR3 comprises 15 residues.